The text below deals with one T cell receptor (beta chain). Antigen: not known. The sample originates from a study of cytomegalovirus exposure and HLA in healthy donors. Donors likely had unrecorded immune exposures despite being nominally healthy when sampled. Study conclusions and caveats: Per a prior analysis, the majority of TCR beta V segments were productive roughly 87% or roughly 30% of the time. Sequencing had likely introduced a cluster of highly shared sequence variants as an artifact.

The CDR3 is made up of 15 amino acids. Trimming left V 4 bases short and J 0 bases short, with 7 bases between. Germline lookup yields CDR1 SGHVS and CDR2 FNYEAQ. Researchers ran the PCR with 60 Vbeta and 13 Jbeta primers. The data were produced by immunoSEQ multiplex PCR, yet TCRdb's version contains in-frame clones alone and is incomplete. This sample has about 110,000 clones, with approximately 79% found just once. The sequenced sample was PBMCs. The chain carries TRBV7-6 and TRBJ2-6; D is ambiguous. This receptor was taken from a young man in good health and CMV-seronegative. The CDR3 sequence is CASSSFRSGANVLTF. The CDR3 DNA is TGTGCCAGCAGCTCCTTTCGCTCTGGGGCCAACGTCCTGACTTTC.